A selection of T cell receptor beta chains follows, all from one sample in a study of blood T cell repertoires in COVID-19. Method: immunoSEQ multiplex PCR; TCRdb's copy keeps in-frame clones and lacks some. The sample consists of roughly 300,000 clones, 65% to 90% of them appearing once. What was sequenced was peripheral blood. These receptors came from a woman in her fifties or sixties with active or convalescent COVID-19. CDR3s include the opening cysteine and the closing phenylalanine or tryptophan. The order of the fields is CDR3 protein, CDR3 DNA, clone size, J gene, D gene, V gene. D genes are given only for firm matches. The size of a clone is reported for some rows only, either as once, few or many, or as a class for expanded clones.

CDR3aa: CASSLFGMGLAGSESTDTQYF
CDR3nt: TGTGCCAGCAGTTTATTTGGTATGGGACTAGCGGGGTCAGAGAGCACAGATACGCAGTATTTT
abundance: NA
j_gene: TRBJ2-3
d_gene: TRBD2
v_gene: TRBV27

CDR3aa: CASSDNLYGYTF
CDR3nt: TGTGCCAGCAGCGACAACCTTTATGGCTACACCTTC
abundance: NA
j_gene: TRBJ1-2
d_gene: NA
v_gene: TRBV3-1/TRBV3-2

CDR3aa: CASSLDGRGELFF
CDR3nt: TGTGCCAGCAGCTTGGACGGGAGGGGGGAGCTGTTTTTT
abundance: NA
j_gene: TRBJ2-2
d_gene: TRBD2
v_gene: TRBV5-4

CDR3aa: CASSLGTGFNQPQHF
CDR3nt: TGTGCCAGCAGTCTTGGGACAGGGTTCAATCAGCCCCAGCATTTT
abundance: NA
j_gene: TRBJ1-5
d_gene: TRBD1
v_gene: TRBV5-6

CDR3aa: CASSPGQLRDTIYF
CDR3nt: TGTGCCAGCTCACCGGGACAATTACGAGACACCATATATTTT
abundance: NA
j_gene: TRBJ1-3
d_gene: NA
v_gene: TRBV18

CDR3aa: CASSEAPPGPDTQYF
CDR3nt: TGTGCCAGCAGCGAGGCCCCCCCAGGCCCAGATACGCAGTATTTT
abundance: NA
j_gene: TRBJ2-3
d_gene: NA
v_gene: TRBV9

CDR3aa: CASRAPDRVGNEQYF
CDR3nt: TGTGCAAGTCGCGCACCGGACAGGGTTGGAAACGAGCAGTACTTC
abundance: NA
j_gene: TRBJ2-7
d_gene: NA
v_gene: TRBV12-2

CDR3aa: CASSQAGGTQYF
CDR3nt: TGCGCCAGCAGCCAGGCCGGCGGGACCCAGTACTTC
abundance: NA
j_gene: TRBJ2-5
d_gene: NA
v_gene: TRBV4-1

CDR3aa: CASRSTGGEETQYF
CDR3nt: TGCGCCAGCAGGTCGACAGGGGGCGAAGAGACCCAGTACTTC
abundance: NA
j_gene: TRBJ2-5
d_gene: TRBD1
v_gene: TRBV5-1

CDR3aa: CAIRAGQGTNTEAFF
CDR3nt: TGTGCCATCAGGGCGGGACAGGGTACGAACACTGAAGCTTTCTTT
abundance: NA
j_gene: TRBJ1-1
d_gene: TRBD1
v_gene: TRBV10-3

CDR3aa: CALTTGSQGYTF
CDR3nt: TGTGCCTTAACGACAGGGTCGCAAGGCTACACCTTC
abundance: NA
j_gene: TRBJ1-2
d_gene: TRBD1
v_gene: TRBV30

CDR3aa: CASSGEGFYYEQYF
CDR3nt: TGTGCCAGCAGCGGGGAGGGGTTCTACTACGAGCAGTACTTC
abundance: NA
j_gene: TRBJ2-7
d_gene: TRBD2
v_gene: TRBV11-1

CDR3aa: CSVVDRDNQPQHF
CDR3nt: TGCAGCGTTGTGGACAGGGACAATCAGCCCCAGCATTTT
abundance: NA
j_gene: TRBJ1-5
d_gene: TRBD1
v_gene: TRBV29-1

CDR3aa: CAISGADYEQYF
CDR3nt: TGTGCCATCAGTGGCGCGGACTACGAGCAGTACTTC
abundance: NA
j_gene: TRBJ2-7
d_gene: NA
v_gene: TRBV10-3

CDR3aa: CASSLSLPRTEAFF
CDR3nt: TGTGCCAGCAGCTTATCCCTCCCTCGGACAGAAGCTTTCTTT
abundance: NA
j_gene: TRBJ1-1
d_gene: NA
v_gene: TRBV7-9

CDR3aa: CATSRDYSYEQYF
CDR3nt: TGTGCCACCAGCAGAGACTACTCCTACGAGCAGTACTTC
abundance: few
j_gene: TRBJ2-7
d_gene: NA
v_gene: TRBV15

CDR3aa: CASSLRGGNTEAFF
CDR3nt: TGTGCCAGCAGTTTGCGGGGGGGGAACACTGAAGCTTTCTTT
abundance: NA
j_gene: TRBJ1-1
d_gene: NA
v_gene: TRBV27

CDR3aa: CASSGQTSGEYTGELFF
CDR3nt: TGCGCCAGCAGTGGGCAGACTAGCGGGGAATACACCGGGGAGCTGTTTTTT
abundance: NA
j_gene: TRBJ2-2
d_gene: TRBD2
v_gene: TRBV10-2

CDR3aa: CASSISPYSNQPQHF
CDR3nt: TGTGCCAGTAGTATTAGTCCTTATAGCAATCAGCCCCAGCATTTT
abundance: few
j_gene: TRBJ1-5
d_gene: NA
v_gene: TRBV19

CDR3aa: CAWKTGALETLHF
CDR3nt: TGTGCCTGGAAGACAGGAGCTCTCGAGACCCTCCACTTT
abundance: NA
j_gene: TRBJ1-6
d_gene: NA
v_gene: TRBV30

CDR3aa: CASSLQRPGTGELFF
CDR3nt: TGTGCCAGCAGCTTGCAGCGGCCCGGCACCGGGGAGCTGTTTTTT
abundance: NA
j_gene: TRBJ2-2
d_gene: NA
v_gene: TRBV7-8

CDR3aa: CASSITGRDPADSLHNQPQHF
CDR3nt: TGTGCCAGTAGTATCACCGGGCGCGATCCGGCCGACAGTCTACACAATCAGCCCCAGCATTTT
abundance: few
j_gene: TRBJ1-5
d_gene: NA
v_gene: TRBV19

CDR3aa: CASSQVEQGSYEQYF
CDR3nt: TGTGCCAGCAGCCAAGTAGAACAGGGCTCCTACGAGCAGTACTTC
abundance: NA
j_gene: TRBJ2-7
d_gene: NA
v_gene: TRBV4-2

CDR3aa: CASSQLPSGTTYEQYF
CDR3nt: TGTGCCAGCAGCCAACTTCCTAGCGGGACGACCTACGAGCAGTACTTC
abundance: NA
j_gene: TRBJ2-7
d_gene: TRBD2
v_gene: TRBV4-2

CDR3aa: CASRTGSYVADEQFF
CDR3nt: TGCGCCAGCAGGACTGGAAGCTACGTGGCCGATGAGCAGTTCTTC
abundance: NA
j_gene: TRBJ2-1
d_gene: NA
v_gene: TRBV5-1

CDR3aa: CASSLDRGSYTF
CDR3nt: TGTGCCAGCAGCTTGGACAGGGGTAGCTACACCTTC
abundance: NA
j_gene: TRBJ1-2
d_gene: TRBD1
v_gene: TRBV5-6

CDR3aa: CASSLYPTGVNSPLHF
CDR3nt: TGTGCCAGCAGTTTATATCCGACAGGGGTGAATTCACCCCTCCACTTT
abundance: NA
j_gene: TRBJ1-6
d_gene: TRBD1
v_gene: TRBV27

CDR3aa: CASSPGQNYEQYF
CDR3nt: TGTGCCAGCAGCCCCGGACAGAACTACGAGCAGTACTTC
abundance: NA
j_gene: TRBJ2-7
d_gene: NA
v_gene: TRBV28

CDR3aa: CASSPDTTGELFF
CDR3nt: TGCGCCAGCAGCCCGGACACCACCGGGGAGCTGTTTTTT
abundance: NA
j_gene: TRBJ2-2
d_gene: NA
v_gene: TRBV5-1

CDR3aa: CASSRRGSYEQYF
CDR3nt: TGTGCCAGTAGTAGACGGGGCTCCTACGAGCAGTACTTC
abundance: NA
j_gene: TRBJ2-7
d_gene: NA
v_gene: TRBV19

CDR3aa: CASVGQGAYSANYGYTF
CDR3nt: TGTGCCAGCGTGGGGCAGGGGGCCTACTCAGCTAACTATGGCTACACCTTC
abundance: NA
j_gene: TRBJ1-2
d_gene: TRBD1
v_gene: TRBV2

CDR3aa: CASSELASHNEQFF
CDR3nt: TGTGCCAGCAGCGAACTAGCGAGCCACAATGAGCAGTTCTTC
abundance: NA
j_gene: TRBJ2-1
d_gene: TRBD2
v_gene: TRBV9